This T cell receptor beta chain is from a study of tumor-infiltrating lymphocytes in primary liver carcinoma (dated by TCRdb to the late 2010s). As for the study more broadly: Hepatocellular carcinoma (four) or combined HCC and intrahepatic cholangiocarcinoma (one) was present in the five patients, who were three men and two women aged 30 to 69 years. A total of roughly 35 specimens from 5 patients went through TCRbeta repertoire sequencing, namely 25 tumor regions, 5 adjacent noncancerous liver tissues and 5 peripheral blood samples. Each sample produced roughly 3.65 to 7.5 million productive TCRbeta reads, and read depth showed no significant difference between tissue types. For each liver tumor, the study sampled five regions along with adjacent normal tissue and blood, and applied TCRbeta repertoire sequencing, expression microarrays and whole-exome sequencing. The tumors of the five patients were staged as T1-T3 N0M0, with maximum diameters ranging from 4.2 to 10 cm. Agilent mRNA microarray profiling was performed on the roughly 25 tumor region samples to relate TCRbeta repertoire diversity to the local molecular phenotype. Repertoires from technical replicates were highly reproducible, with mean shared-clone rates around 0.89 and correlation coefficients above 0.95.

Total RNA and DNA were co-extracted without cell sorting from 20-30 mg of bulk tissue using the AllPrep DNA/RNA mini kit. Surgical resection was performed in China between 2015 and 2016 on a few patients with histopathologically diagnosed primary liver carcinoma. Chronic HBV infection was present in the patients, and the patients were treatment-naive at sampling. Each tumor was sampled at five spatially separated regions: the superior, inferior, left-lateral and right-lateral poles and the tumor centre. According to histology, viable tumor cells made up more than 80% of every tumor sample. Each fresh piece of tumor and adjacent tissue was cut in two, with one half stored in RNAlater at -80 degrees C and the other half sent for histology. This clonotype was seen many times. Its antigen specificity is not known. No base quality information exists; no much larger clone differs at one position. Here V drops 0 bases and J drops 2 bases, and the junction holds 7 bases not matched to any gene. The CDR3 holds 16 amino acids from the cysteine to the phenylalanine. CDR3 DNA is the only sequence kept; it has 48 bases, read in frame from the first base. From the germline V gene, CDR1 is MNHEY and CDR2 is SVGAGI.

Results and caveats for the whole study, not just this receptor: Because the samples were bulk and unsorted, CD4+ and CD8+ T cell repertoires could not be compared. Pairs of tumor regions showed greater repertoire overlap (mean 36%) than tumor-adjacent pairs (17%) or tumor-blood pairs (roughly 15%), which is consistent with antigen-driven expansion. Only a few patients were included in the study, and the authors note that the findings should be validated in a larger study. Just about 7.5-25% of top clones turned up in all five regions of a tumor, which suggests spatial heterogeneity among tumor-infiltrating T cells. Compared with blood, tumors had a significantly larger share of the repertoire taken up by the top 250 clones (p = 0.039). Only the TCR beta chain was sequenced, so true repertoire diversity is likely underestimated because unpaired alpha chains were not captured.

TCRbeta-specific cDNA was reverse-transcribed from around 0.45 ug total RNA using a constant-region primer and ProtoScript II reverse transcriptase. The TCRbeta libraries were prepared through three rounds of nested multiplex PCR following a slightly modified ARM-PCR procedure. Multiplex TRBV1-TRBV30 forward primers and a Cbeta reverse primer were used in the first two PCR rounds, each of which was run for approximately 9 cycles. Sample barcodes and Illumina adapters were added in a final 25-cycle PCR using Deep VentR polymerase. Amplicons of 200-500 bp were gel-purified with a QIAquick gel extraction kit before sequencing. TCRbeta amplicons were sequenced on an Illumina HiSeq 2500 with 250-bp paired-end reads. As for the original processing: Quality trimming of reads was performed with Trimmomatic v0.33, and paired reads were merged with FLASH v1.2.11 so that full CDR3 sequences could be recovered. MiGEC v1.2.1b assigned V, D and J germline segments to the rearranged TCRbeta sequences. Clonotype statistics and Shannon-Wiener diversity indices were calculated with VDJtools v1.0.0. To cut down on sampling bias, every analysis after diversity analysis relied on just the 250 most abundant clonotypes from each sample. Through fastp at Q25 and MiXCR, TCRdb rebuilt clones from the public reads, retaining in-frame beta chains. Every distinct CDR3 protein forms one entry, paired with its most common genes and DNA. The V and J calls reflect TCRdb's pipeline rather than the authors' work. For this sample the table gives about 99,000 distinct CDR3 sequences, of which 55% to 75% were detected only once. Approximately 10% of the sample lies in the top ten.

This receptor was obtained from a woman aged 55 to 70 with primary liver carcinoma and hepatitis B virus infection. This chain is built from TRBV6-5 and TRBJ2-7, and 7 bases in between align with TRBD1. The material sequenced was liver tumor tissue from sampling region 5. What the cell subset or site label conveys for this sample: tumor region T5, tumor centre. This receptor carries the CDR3 CASSYSGGQGAYEQYF. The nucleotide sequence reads TGTGCCAGCAGTTACTCAGGCGGGCAGGGGGCCTACGAGCAGTACTTC.